This TCR beta chain is from a study of cytomegalovirus exposure and HLA in healthy donors. Findings and limits, study-wide: The investigators catalogued 150 to 200 TCR beta chains as cytomegalovirus-associated. Researchers reported in a later analysis that a missense DCLRE1C variant was tied to TCR beta V- and J-gene trimming. There were several of the most significant clusters that appeared linked to common viral pathogens in a later analysis.

Note on this clone: What it binds is not known.

The donors, nominally healthy at sampling, likely had unrecorded immune exposures. The CDR3 consists of 13 residues. Germline V CDR1 and CDR2: LGHNA, YSLEER. The V end was cut by 1 base, the J end by 10 bases, with 13 bases between. With 60 Vbeta and 13 Jbeta primers, the PCR was carried out. Clones were read by immunoSEQ multiplex PCR, and TCRdb kept only the in-frame ones, dropping some. This repertoire shows around 180,000 clones, 75% to 80% found once; its top ten account for 5% to 6%. The V call is TRBV4-3, the J call TRBJ1-1; tentatively, D is TRBD1 (6 bases). The origin of this receptor is a woman in her twenties or thirties in good health and CMV-seropositive. The specimen sequenced was PBMCs. CDR3 nucleotides: TGCGCCAGCAGCCAAGTGGGGGCGGGTGTAGCTTTCTTT. Its translation is CASSQVGAGVAFF.